Below, 23 T cell receptor beta chains from the same sample are listed, as sequenced in a study of STAT3 mutations in large granular lymphocyte leukemia. Study findings and constraints: In T-cell large granular lymphocyte leukemia, about half of patients showed multiple immunodominant subclonotypes.

Here immunoSEQ multiplex PCR was the method, and the copy in TCRdb shows in-frame clones only, minus some. This sample has 9,500 to 14,000 clones; roughly 87% occur once, and the top ten carry 86%. These receptors have no known antigen. The sample comprised peripheral blood mononuclear cells. The receptors here all came from an elderly man with T-cell large granular lymphocyte leukemia. Some clones in this sample may be carry-over from other donors' samples.

The gene calls are TRBV5-1 and TRBJ1-6; 7 bases map to TRBD1. CDR1 is SGHRS, CDR2 YFSETQ, per germline. Trimming removed 4 bases from V and 9 bases from J; junction bases left unmatched: 7. CDR3 length: 14 residues. In DNA, the CDR3 is TGCGCCAGCAGCGTCCGGGACAGCAGTTCACCCCTCCACTTT. It specifies CASSVRDSSSPLHF.

DNA of the CDR3: TGTGCCAGCAGCTTGGCAGGGGCGGATAATTCACCCCTCCACTTT. It yields the protein CASSLAGADNSPLHF. V gene TRBV5-4 combines with J gene TRBJ1-6; weak D call: TRBD1 (6 bases). The CDR3 length is 15 residues. From germline, CDR1 is SGHNT and CDR2 YYREEE (reference sequence). The V gene lost 0 bases and the J gene lost 5 bases, with 9 bases spanning the gap. Combining the CDR3 with reference TRBV5-4 and TRBJ1-6 gives the whole variable domain ETGVTQSPTHLIKTRGQQVTLRCSSQSGHNTVSWYQQALGQGPQFIFQYYREEENGRGNFPPRFSGLQFPNYSSELNVNALELDDSALYLCASSLAGADNSPLHFGNGTRLTVT.

This clone appeared a single time. The chain carries TRBV19 and TRBJ1-2, with TRBD1 matching 7 bases. This CDR3 is 14 amino acids long. Trimming took 5 bases from V and 4 from J; bases not matched to a gene: 7. The V gene's germline CDR1 is LNHDA and CDR2 SQIVND (reference sequence). The CDR3 DNA is TGTGCCAGTAGTTTTACAGGGGTTGCCTATGGCTACACCTTC. Protein sequence: CASSFTGVAYGYTF.

This chain links TRBV30 with TRBJ2-1; 7 bases are a match to TRBD2. CDR1 and CDR2 from the germline V gene are GTSNPN and SVGIG (reference sequence). The CDR3 consists of 16 residues. Losses at the gene ends were 1 base for V and 6 bases for J; bases not matched to a gene: 12. The CDR3 nucleotides are TGTGCCTGGAGTGCTAGCGGATACCCGCCTCCCAATGAGCAGTTCTTC. Protein: CAWSASGYPPPNEQFF.

The CDR3 nucleotides read TGTGCCAGCAGCAAAGACACCAGAAGGGGCGAGCAGTACTTC. Amino acid sequence: CASSKDTRRGEQYF. The chain employs TRBV11-2 and TRBJ2-7; a weak D match, TRBD1 (5 bases). Trimming left V 5 bases short and J 6 bases short, with 17 bases between. Germline V gives CDR1 SGHAT, CDR2 FQNNGV. The length of the CDR3 is 14 residues.

The rearrangement links TRBV30 to TRBJ1-3, with D unclear. CDR1 is GTSNPN, CDR2 SVGIG, per germline (reference sequence). The CDR3 is 13 amino acids. V shed 0 bases and J shed 14 bases, with 17 bases lying between them. CDR3 DNA: TGTGCCTGGAGTGTACTCGCTGGAAATATTCTATATTTT. It encodes CAWSVLAGNILYF. The complete variable domain, with remaining parts taken from reference TRBV30 and TRBJ1-3, reads SQTIHQWPATLVQPVGSPLSLECTVEGTSNPNLYWYRQAAGRGLQLLFYSVGIGQISSEVPQNLSASRPQDRQFILSSKKLLLSDSGFYLCAWSVLAGNILYFGEGSWLTVV.

This chain joins TRBV18 and TRBJ2-7; 8 nucleotides align to TRBD1. From germline, CDR1 is KGHSH and CDR2 LQKENI. The trim removed 4 bases at V and 2 bases at J, leaving 13 bases unmatched. CDR3 length: 17 residues. The DNA of the CDR3 is TGTGCCAGCTCACTAAAAGGTTCCGGGACAGGCCCCTACGAGCAGTACTTC. Its protein is CASSLKGSGTGPYEQYF.

This chain connects TRBV27 to TRBJ2-3; D is ambiguous. V dropped 2 bases and J dropped 6 bases, with 12 bases sitting between them. The CDR3 loop spans 14 amino acids. Germline CDR1 is MNHEY and CDR2 is SMNVEV (reference sequence). CDR3 sequence (DNA): TGTGCCAGCAGTTTAGGCATCCAATCGGATACGCAGTATTTT. It codes for CASSLGIQSDTQYF.

J is TRBJ1-6 and V is TRBV6-6; 9 bases fit TRBD1. Per germline, CDR1 MNHNY and CDR2 SVGAGI (reference sequence). J lost 10 bases, V lost 10 bases, and 8 bases had no gene match. The length of the CDR3 is 13 residues. The DNA for the CDR3 is TGTGCCACCAAGGACAGGGGCAGCTCACCCCTCCACTTT. It yields the protein CATKDRGSSPLHF.

The chain combines TRBV18 with TRBJ2-5, with 7 positions matching TRBD1. CDR3 size: 13 residues. CDR1 is KGHSH and CDR2 is LQKENI in the germline V gene. The trim removed 5 bases at V and 5 bases at J, leaving 5 bases unmatched. The CDR3 here is CASSTGAGETQYF. For the CDR3, the DNA is TGTGCCAGCTCAACAGGGGCAGGGGAGACCCAGTACTTC. The full variable domain, its missing parts supplied by reference TRBV18 and TRBJ2-5, is NAGVMQNPRHLVRRRGQEARLRCSPMKGHSHVYWYRQLPEEGLKFMVYLQKENIIDESGMPKERFSAEFPKEGPSILRIQQVVRGDSAAYFCASSTGAGETQYFGPGTRLLVL.

V gene TRBV11-2 combines with J gene TRBJ2-7; 12 bases fit TRBD1. Germline CDR1 reads SGHAT; CDR2 reads FQNNGV. Trimming removed 3 bases from V and 6 bases from J; junction bases left unmatched: 6. The CDR3 is 15 amino acids. The CDR3 nucleotides are TGTGCCAGCAGCTTCACCGGGACAGGGGGCGGCGAGCAGTACTTC. As protein: CASSFTGTGGGEQYF.

The chain has TRBV5-4 and TRBJ2-5; the D gene is possibly TRBD2 (5 bases). This CDR3 has 14 residues. Trimming removed 0 bases at V and 5 bases at J, with 11 bases between. Germline CDR1 SGHNT, CDR2 YYREEE (reference sequence). CDR3 residues: CASSLVGRVETQYF. Written as DNA, the CDR3 is TGTGCCAGCAGCTTGGTAGGGCGGGTCGAGACCCAGTACTTC.

By share of the sample, this clone is large (0.1 to 1%). The V and J genes are TRBV7-9 and TRBJ1-1, with 7 bases identical to TRBD1. V lost 5 bases, J lost 0 bases, and 12 bases stayed unmatched. The germline gives CDR1 SEHNR, CDR2 FQNEAQ (reference sequence). The CDR3 contains 17 residues. CDR3 nucleotide sequence: TGTGCCAGCAGCAACCACGACACACAGGGGATGAACACTGAAGCTTTCTTT. Translation: CASSNHDTQGMNTEAFF.

CDR3 protein: CASSLAGGGLTYEQYF. As DNA, the CDR3 is TGTGCCAGCAGCTTAGCTGGCGGGGGACTCACCTACGAGCAGTACTTC. The chain employs TRBV7-2 and TRBJ2-7, with 7 positions matching TRBD2. This CDR3 is built from 16 residues. Trimming removed 0 bases from V and 2 bases from J; junction bases left unmatched: 7. Per the germline V gene, CDR1 is SGHTA and CDR2 is FQGNSA.

The J gene is TRBJ2-7, the V gene TRBV5-4; D gene ambiguous. The CDR3 runs to 15 residues. Germline loops: CDR1 SGHNT, CDR2 YYREEE (reference sequence). The germline V and J ends were trimmed by 4 bases and 1 base, with 15 bases remaining between them. The CDR3 loop reads CASSPVQAVSYEQYF. Here the CDR3 DNA reads TGTGCCAGCAGCCCAGTCCAGGCCGTATCCTACGAGCAGTACTTC.

Here the CDR3 DNA reads TGTGCCAGCAGCCGGGCTGAGGCGGGCTCCTACGAGCAGTACTTC. Translation gives CASSRAEAGSYEQYF. J is TRBJ2-7 and V is TRBV5-4; D is perhaps TRBD2 (5 bases). The germline V gene has CDR1 SGHNT and CDR2 YYREEE (reference sequence). Trimming cost V 4 bases and J 0 bases, with 14 bases left between them. CDR3 length: 15 residues.

The sample holds a few counts of this clone. The chain employs TRBV5-4 and TRBJ1-1; D is undetermined. Trimming took off 4 bases at V and 0 bases at J, with 10 bases between the two ends. This CDR3 is built from 14 residues. Per the germline V gene, CDR1 is SGHNT and CDR2 is YYREEE (reference sequence). The DNA for the CDR3 is TGTGCCAGCAGCATCCCAAAGATGAACACTGAAGCTTTCTTT. This gives the protein CASSIPKMNTEAFF.

There are a few counts of this clone. The chain carries TRBV15 and TRBJ1-4; maybe TRBD1 (6 bases). Trimming left V 2 bases short and J 8 bases short, with 18 bases between. CDR1 and CDR2 (germline): LNHNV, YYDKDF (reference sequence). This CDR3 comprises 16 residues. The CDR3: CATSRMGGALGEKLFF. CDR3 DNA: TGTGCCACCAGCAGAATGGGGGGGGCGCTGGGCGAAAAACTGTTTTTT.

The CDR3 DNA sequence: TGTGCCAGCTCACCATCCGACGGCTCTGGAAACACCATATATTTT. This translates into CASSPSDGSGNTIYF. The chain has TRBV18 and TRBJ1-3; D is ambiguous. Germline lookup yields CDR1 KGHSH and CDR2 LQKENI. V was pared by 2 bases and J by 0 bases, with 8 bases between. This CDR3 contains 15 residues.

This clone was observed a handful of times. The chain combines TRBV7-9 with TRBJ2-7; 7 nucleotides line up with TRBD1. After removal of 3 bases from V and 7 bases from J, the junction contained 12 bases not matched to a gene. CDR1 and CDR2 from the germline V gene are SEHNR and FQNEAQ (reference sequence). The CDR3 length is 15 residues. The chain's CDR3 is CASSLYRGGEGEQYF. CDR3 bases: TGTGCCAGCAGCTTGTACAGGGGCGGAGAGGGGGAGCAGTACTTC.

V and J are TRBV5-6 and TRBJ2-3, with 7 bases that match TRBD2. The CDR3 sequence is 17 residues long. Trimming at V came to 0 bases and at J to 2 bases, leaving 9 bases not matched to a gene. Germline loops: CDR1 SGHDT, CDR2 YYEEEE. DNA for the CDR3: TGTGCCAGCAGCTTGGTAGCGGGCGATTTAATCACAGATACGCAGTATTTT. It is translated as CASSLVAGDLITDTQYF.

The CDR3 here is CASSLVYPPVRVGYGYTF. In nucleotides, the CDR3 is TGTGCCAGCAGCTTAGTCTATCCCCCCGTCAGGGTCGGCTATGGCTACACCTTC. The J gene is TRBJ1-2, the V gene TRBV7-9; possible D gene TRBD1, 5 bases. Germline CDR1 and CDR2: SEHNR and FQNEAQ (reference sequence). V lost 1 base to trimming and J lost 4 bases, with 22 bases between them. The length of the CDR3 is 18 residues. Together with reference TRBV7-9 and TRBJ1-2, the CDR3 gives the full variable domain: DTGVSQNPRHKITKRGQNVTFRCDPISEHNRLYWYRQTLGQGPEFLTYFQNEAQLEKSRLLSDRFSAERPKGSFSTLEIQRTEQGDSAMYLCASSLVYPPVRVGYGYTFGSGTRLTVV.

This clone was counted a few times. The V call is TRBV6-1, the J call TRBJ1-2; D not certain. There are 12 residues in the CDR3. Trimming left V 3 bases short and J 4 bases short, with 6 bases between. Germline V gene sequence: CDR1 MNHNS, CDR2 SASEGT. The CDR3 DNA reads as TGTGCCAGCAGTGACGGATTCTATGGCTACACCTTC. Its translation is CASSDGFYGYTF.